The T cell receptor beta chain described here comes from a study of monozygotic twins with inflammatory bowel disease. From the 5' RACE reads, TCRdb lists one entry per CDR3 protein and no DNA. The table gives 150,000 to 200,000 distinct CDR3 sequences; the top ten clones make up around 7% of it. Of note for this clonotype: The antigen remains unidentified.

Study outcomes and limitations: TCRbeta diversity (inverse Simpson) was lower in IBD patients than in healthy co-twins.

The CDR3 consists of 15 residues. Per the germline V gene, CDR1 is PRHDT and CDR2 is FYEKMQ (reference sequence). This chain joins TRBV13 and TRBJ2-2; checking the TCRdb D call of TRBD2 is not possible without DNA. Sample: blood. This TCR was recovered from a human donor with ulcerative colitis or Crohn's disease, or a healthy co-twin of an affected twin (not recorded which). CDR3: CASSSPGTSAGELFF. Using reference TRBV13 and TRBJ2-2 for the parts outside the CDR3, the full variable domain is AAGVIQSPRHLIKEKRETATLKCYPIPRHDTVYWYQQGPGQDPQFLISFYEKMQSDKGSIPDRFSAQQFSDYHSELNMSSLELGDSALYFCASSSPGTSAGELFFGEGSRLTVL.